This T cell receptor (beta chain) was recorded in a study of T cell clonotyping in hematopoietic cell transplantation. Study findings and constraints: After transplant, recipient diversity fell while pathologically expanded clonotypes grew through day 180.

The length of the CDR3 is 19 residues. Germline loops: CDR1 LNHDA, CDR2 SQIVND (reference sequence). V trimming: 1 base; J trimming: 4 bases; junction bases outside the gene matches: 13. Of note for this clone: The antigen is unknown.

The table came from immunoSEQ multiplex PCR; TCRdb's copy has only in-frame clones and leaves some out. The sample yields 15,000 or so clones, around 97% seen once. This TCR was recovered from a female patient aged 50-60 years who had an allogeneic stem cell transplant from an unrelated donor, so T cells may come from the graft donor. Some clones in this sample may be carry-over from other donors' samples. The rearrangement links TRBV19 to TRBJ1-1, with 12 bases identical to TRBD1. Sample: peripheral blood mononuclear cells, taken 30 days after allogeneic stem cell transplant. The CDR3 reads CASSIALGQGAGWITEAFF. The CDR3 nucleotides are TGTGCCAGTAGTATAGCCCTGGGACAGGGGGCGGGGTGGATCACTGAAGCTTTCTTT.